This is a list of T cell receptor beta chains from one sample in a study of T cell responses to AZD1222 COVID-19 vaccine. The data were produced by immunoSEQ multiplex PCR, yet TCRdb's version contains in-frame clones alone and is incomplete. The table has 110,000 or so clones, approximately 87% seen once. The source was peripheral blood, collected on day 0 of AZD1222 vaccination. These receptors originate from an adult in good health. The CDR3 runs from the conserved cysteine through the conserved F or W. The D gene is left open where the match is weak. Only part of the rows carry a size: once, few, many, or a class if the clone is expanded.

cdr3_nt cdr3_aa j_call v_call clone_size d_call
TGTGCCAGCAGCTTAGGGTCGAGCATACCCAGCTCCTACGAGCAGTACTTC CASSLGSSIPSSYEQYF TRBJ2-7 TRBV5-6 NA NA
TGTGCCAGCAGCTTAGAGGCAGAGAACACTGAAGCTTTCTTT CASSLEAENTEAFF TRBJ1-1 TRBV7-9 NA NA
TGTGCCAGCAGCCGTGATGGGGGTAGGAACACTGAAGCTTTCTTT CASSRDGGRNTEAFF TRBJ1-1 TRBV5-8 NA NA
TGTGCCAGTACAGACGGTTATAGCAATCAGCCCCAGCATTTT CASTDGYSNQPQHF TRBJ1-5 TRBV19 NA NA
TGCAGTGCTAGTCGGCAGGACGGAGGAACCTCACCCCTCCACTTT CSASRQDGGTSPLHF TRBJ1-6 TRBV20-1 NA NA
TGTGCCAGTAGTATAAGGTGGCCAGGGAGAGAAGAGACCCAGTACTTC CASSIRWPGREETQYF TRBJ2-5 TRBV19 NA NA
TGTGCCAGCAGCTTAGGGTTTAGAGGGACAGATCAAGAGACCCAGTACTTC CASSLGFRGTDQETQYF TRBJ2-5 TRBV11-3 NA TRBD1
TGTGCCAGTAGGGAGGGGCCCGATACGCAGTATTTT CASREGPDTQYF TRBJ2-3 TRBV19 once NA
TGTGCCAGTAGTATAGAGGCGGGGGGGAGCACAGATACGCAGTATTTT CASSIEAGGSTDTQYF TRBJ2-3 TRBV19 NA TRBD2
TGTGCCAGCAGCCAAGAGGCATCTTCACCCCTCCACTTT CASSQEASSPLHF TRBJ1-6 TRBV16 NA NA
TGCGCCAGCACCTTGAATCCTAGAGGAGGGAGAGGCTACACCTTC CASTLNPRGGRGYTF TRBJ1-2 TRBV4-1 once NA
TGTGCCAGTAGTATCACTACAGGGAATTCACCCCTCCACTTT CASSITTGNSPLHF TRBJ1-6 TRBV19 NA NA
TGTGCCAGTAACCCCCGGGGCCGGGTTGGACAGCCCCAGCATTTT CASNPRGRVGQPQHF TRBJ1-5 TRBV19 NA NA
TGTGCCAGCAGCCCCTCGAGGGACTTCACTCTAATTAATGAGCAGTTCTTC CASSPSRDFTLINEQFF TRBJ2-1 TRBV7-8 NA NA
TGCGCCAGCAGCCTCCAAGGGGGCAATGAGCAGTTCTTC CASSLQGGNEQFF TRBJ2-1 TRBV4-1 NA NA
TGCGCCAGCAGCCCCATTGGACTATCTAACTATGGCTACACCTTC CASSPIGLSNYGYTF TRBJ1-2 TRBV5-1 NA NA
TGTGCCAGCAGTTACTCAAGGGGACAACCTGCCTACGAGCAGTACTTC CASSYSRGQPAYEQYF TRBJ2-7 TRBV6-5 NA NA
TGTGCCAGCAGTTCACGGGGAAGCTACGAGCAGTACTTC CASSSRGSYEQYF TRBJ2-7 TRBV6-5 NA NA
TGCATGACTAGCGATAACTACAATGAGCAGTTCTTC CMTSDNYNEQFF TRBJ2-1 TRBV5-1 NA TRBD2
TGTGCCAGCAAACTAGCGGGGACCTACGAGCAGTACTTC CASKLAGTYEQYF TRBJ2-7 TRBV18 NA TRBD2
TGTGCCAGCAGTAAAGCCGGGACAGGGGTCTACGAGCAGTACTTC CASSKAGTGVYEQYF TRBJ2-7 TRBV27 few TRBD1
TGTGCCAGCAGTGTCCGGGGGGACACTGAAGCTTTCTTT CASSVRGDTEAFF TRBJ1-1 TRBV2 NA NA
TGTGCCAGCAGTACCGGACAGGGCCCCTATAATTCACCCCTCCACTTT CASSTGQGPYNSPLHF TRBJ1-6 TRBV28 NA TRBD1
TGTGCCAGCAGCCGGGACAGGGAGAATTCACCCCTCCACTTT CASSRDRENSPLHF TRBJ1-6 TRBV6-4 NA TRBD1
TGTGCCAGCCTAGCGGGGGGAACAGATACGCAGTATTTT CASLAGGTDTQYF TRBJ2-3 TRBV2 NA TRBD2
TGTGCCAGCAGCGGGCTAGCGGAGACCCAGTACTTC CASSGLAETQYF TRBJ2-5 TRBV3-1/TRBV3-2 NA NA
TGTGCCAGTAGCCCCTCGACGGCTAGCGGGGGGGTGCAGTTCTTC CASSPSTASGGVQFF TRBJ2-1 TRBV19 NA TRBD2
TGTGCCAGCAGCCAAGCGACAGGGGGCACTGAAGCTTTCTTT CASSQATGGTEAFF TRBJ1-1 TRBV3-1/TRBV3-2 NA TRBD1
TGTGCCAGCAGCCTTGTGGGCGGGAATTCACCCCTCCACTTT CASSLVGGNSPLHF TRBJ1-6 TRBV14 once NA
TGTGCCAGCAGAGAACAGTATACTTCTGGAAACACCATATATTTT CASREQYTSGNTIYF TRBJ1-3 TRBV27 NA NA
TGTGCCAGTAGAAATGGAGGACAGATGTCCTATGGCTACACCTTC CASRNGGQMSYGYTF TRBJ1-2 TRBV19 NA NA
TGTGCCAGCAGCTTAGCAGGGCGTGAAAAACTGTTTTTT CASSLAGREKLFF TRBJ1-4 TRBV11-3 NA NA
TGCAGCGTTGAAAGGGGTGGCTACACCTTC CSVERGGYTF TRBJ1-2 TRBV29-1 NA NA
TGTGCCAGCAGTTTGAGGGCGGCAGGGACTGAAGCTTTCTTT CASSLRAAGTEAFF TRBJ1-1 TRBV28 NA NA
TGTGCCAGCAGTTTATTCAGGGTGGATACGCAGTATTTT CASSLFRVDTQYF TRBJ2-3 TRBV12-3/TRBV12-4 NA NA
TGTGCCAGCAGCTCAACCGTCGTCGACGAGCAGTACTTC CASSSTVVDEQYF TRBJ2-7 TRBV12-3/TRBV12-4 NA NA
TGTGCCAGCAGCCCGGGTTACAGGGGGCACGAAAAGGAAAAACTGTTTTTT CASSPGYRGHEKEKLFF TRBJ1-4 TRBV14 NA TRBD1
TGTGCCAGCAGCTTTGGGTCCCTCAGCGTTGAGCAGTTCTTC CASSFGSLSVEQFF TRBJ2-1 TRBV11-2 NA NA
TGTGCCAGCAGGGACAGGGGAAACGATCAGCCCCAGCATTTT CASRDRGNDQPQHF TRBJ1-5 TRBV2 NA TRBD1
TGTGCCAGCAGTTACTCCTTTCTAGCCCGGGACAGGGAGTATGGTGGCTACACCTTC CASSYSFLARDREYGGYTF TRBJ1-2 TRBV6-2/TRBV6-3 NA TRBD1
TGTGCCAGCAAAACCATAGGGGTCCCTGGGACGAAATGGACCGGGGAGCTGTTTTTT CASKTIGVPGTKWTGELFF TRBJ2-2 TRBV27 NA NA
TGTGCCAGCAGCTTGACACCGGGTGGGGAGCTGTTTTTT CASSLTPGGELFF TRBJ2-2 TRBV7-9 few NA